This T cell receptor beta chain was captured in a study of blood T cell repertoires in COVID-19. Clones were read by immunoSEQ multiplex PCR, and TCRdb kept only the in-frame ones, dropping some. The sample records some 68,000 clones, more than 85% being singletons. Germline V gene sequence: CDR1 SGDLS, CDR2 YYNGEE. The V and J ends lost 0 bases and 3 bases, in that order; junction bases with no gene match: 3. CDR3 length: 15 amino acids. The sequencing input was peripheral blood. This receptor was identified in a man aged 35-49 years with COVID-19, enrolled during active disease. This rearrangement joins TRBV9 to TRBJ2-3; 8 nucleotides agree with TRBD2. The CDR3 sequence is CASSVGGGNTDTQYF. The CDR3 DNA reads TGTGCCAGCAGCGTAGGCGGGGGGAATACAGATACGCAGTATTTT.